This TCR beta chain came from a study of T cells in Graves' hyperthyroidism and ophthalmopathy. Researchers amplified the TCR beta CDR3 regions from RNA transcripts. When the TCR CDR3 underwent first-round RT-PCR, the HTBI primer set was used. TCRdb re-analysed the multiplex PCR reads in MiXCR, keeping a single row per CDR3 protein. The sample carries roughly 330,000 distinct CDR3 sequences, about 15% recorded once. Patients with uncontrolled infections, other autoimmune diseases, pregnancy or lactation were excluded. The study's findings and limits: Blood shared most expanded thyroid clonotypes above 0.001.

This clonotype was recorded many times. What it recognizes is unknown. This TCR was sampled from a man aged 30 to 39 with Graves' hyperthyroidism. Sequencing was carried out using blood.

CDR3 sequence (DNA): TGTGCCAGCAGCTTGAAATATCGACAGGGGGCAGGATACGAGCAGTACTTC. This translates into CASSLKYRQGAGYEQYF. The chain links TRBV7-2 to TRBJ2-7, with TRBD1 matching 10 bases. This CDR3 contains 17 residues. CDR1 is SGHTA and CDR2 is FQGNSA in the germline V gene. J gave up 4 bases and V 3 bases, and 12 bases lay outside the gene matches.